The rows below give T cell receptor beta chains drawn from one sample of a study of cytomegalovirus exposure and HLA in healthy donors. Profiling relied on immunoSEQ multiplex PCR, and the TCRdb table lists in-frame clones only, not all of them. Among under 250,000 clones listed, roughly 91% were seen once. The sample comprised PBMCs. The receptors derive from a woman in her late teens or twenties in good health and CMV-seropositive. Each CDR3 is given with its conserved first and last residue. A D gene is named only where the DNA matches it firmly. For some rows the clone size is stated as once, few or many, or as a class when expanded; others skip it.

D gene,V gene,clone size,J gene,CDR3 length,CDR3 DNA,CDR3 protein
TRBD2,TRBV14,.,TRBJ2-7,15,TGTGCCAGCAGCGCCAGACTAGCGGGAACGGCCGAGCAGTACTTC,CASSARLAGTAEQYF
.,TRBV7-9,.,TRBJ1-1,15,TGTGCCAGCGTATCCCGGGATACTATGAACACTGAAGCTTTCTTT,CASVSRDTMNTEAFF
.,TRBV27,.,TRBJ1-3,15,TGTGCCAGCAGTTTGGCCGGGGGGACGGGAAACACCATATATTTT,CASSLAGGTGNTIYF
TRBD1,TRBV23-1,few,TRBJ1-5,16,TGCGCCAGCAGAGAGGACAGGGATGTGGGCAATCAGCCCCAGCATTTT,CASREDRDVGNQPQHF
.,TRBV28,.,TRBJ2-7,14,TGTGCCACCGGCCCTCGGGGTTTCGTCTACGAGCAGTACTTC,CATGPRGFVYEQYF
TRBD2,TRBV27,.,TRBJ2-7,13,TGTGCCAGCAGCCGTGGGGGGGCCTACGAGCAGTACTTC,CASSRGGAYEQYF
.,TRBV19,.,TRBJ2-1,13,TGTGCCACGTTTAACAGGGCTGGAAATGAGCAGTTCTTC,CATFNRAGNEQFF
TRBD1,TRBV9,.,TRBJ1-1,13,TGTGCCAGCAGCGAGACAGGGAGGACTGAAGCTTTCTTT,CASSETGRTEAFF
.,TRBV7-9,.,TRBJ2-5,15,TGTGCCAGCAGCTTTGGAGGGAACCCAAGAGAGACCCAGTACTTC,CASSFGGNPRETQYF
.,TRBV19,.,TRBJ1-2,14,TGTGCCAGTAGTACCTCAGGGTTCGCCTATGGCTACACCTTC,CASSTSGFAYGYTF
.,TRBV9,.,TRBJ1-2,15,TGTGCCAGCAGCGCAGGGGACCATCTAAACTATGGCTACACCTTC,CASSAGDHLNYGYTF
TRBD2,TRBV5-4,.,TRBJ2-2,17,TGTGCCAGCAGCTTGGCCCCCGGACTAGCTAACACCGGGGAGCTGTTTTTT,CASSLAPGLANTGELFF
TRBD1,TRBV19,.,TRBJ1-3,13,TGTGCCAGTATCCCGACAGGGGTGAACACCATATATTTT,CASIPTGVNTIYF